The T cell receptor (beta chain) under discussion was sequenced for a study of OX40 agonist ivuxolimab in advanced cancers. Across the whole study: Anti-PD-1, anti-PD-L1 or anti-CTLA-4 therapy given earlier was allowed, and 40% had some.

This clone was recorded only once. Here immunoSEQ multiplex PCR was the method, and the copy in TCRdb shows in-frame clones only, minus some. The sample shows approximately 94,000 clones, around four fifths of them seen only once. Germline V gene lookup returns CDR1 GTSNPN and CDR2 SVGIG (reference sequence). This CDR3 contains 12 residues. Trimming took 3 bases from V and 4 from J, leaving 10 bases between them. The chain couples TRBV30 to TRBJ2-7, with no clear D. The specimen was CD4+ or CD8+ T cells sorted from blood, collected in a trial of the OX40 agonist ivuxolimab. This sequence was found in an adult with an advanced solid tumor such as melanoma, head and neck, liver or kidney cancer. The CDR3 nucleotides are TGTGCCTGGAGCCACGGCCAATACGAGCAGTACTTC. Amino acids: CAWSHGQYEQYF.